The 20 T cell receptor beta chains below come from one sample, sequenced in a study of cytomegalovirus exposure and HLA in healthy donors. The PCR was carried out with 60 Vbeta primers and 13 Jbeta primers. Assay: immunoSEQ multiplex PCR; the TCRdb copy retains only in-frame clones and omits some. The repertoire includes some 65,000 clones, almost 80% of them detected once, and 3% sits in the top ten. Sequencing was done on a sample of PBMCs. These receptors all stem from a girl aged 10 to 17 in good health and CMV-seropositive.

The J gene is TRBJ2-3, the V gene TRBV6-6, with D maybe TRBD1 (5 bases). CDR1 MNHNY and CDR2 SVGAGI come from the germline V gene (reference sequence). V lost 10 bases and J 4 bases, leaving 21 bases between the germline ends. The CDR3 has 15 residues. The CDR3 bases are TGTGCCACGGACGATGGTAATCCAGGGCCAGATACGCAGTATTTT. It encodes CATDDGNPGPDTQYF.

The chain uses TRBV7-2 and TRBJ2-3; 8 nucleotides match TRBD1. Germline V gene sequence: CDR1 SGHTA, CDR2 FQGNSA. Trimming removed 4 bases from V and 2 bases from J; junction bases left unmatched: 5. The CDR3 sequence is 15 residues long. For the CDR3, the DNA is TGTGCCAGCAGCTCGGACAGGGTAGTCACAGATACGCAGTATTTT. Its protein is CASSSDRVVTDTQYF.

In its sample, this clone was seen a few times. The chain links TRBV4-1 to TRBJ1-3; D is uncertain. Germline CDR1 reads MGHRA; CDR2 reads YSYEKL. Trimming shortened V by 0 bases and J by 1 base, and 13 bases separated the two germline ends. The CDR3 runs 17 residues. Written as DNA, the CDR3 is TGCGCCAGCAGCCAAGAGCCCTCAGGCTATTCTGGAAACACCATATATTTT. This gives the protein CASSQEPSGYSGNTIYF.

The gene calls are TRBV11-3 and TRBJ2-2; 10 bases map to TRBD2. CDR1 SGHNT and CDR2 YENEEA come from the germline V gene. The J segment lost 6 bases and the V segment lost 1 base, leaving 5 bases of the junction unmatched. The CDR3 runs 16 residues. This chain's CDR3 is CASSLGRLAGAGELFF. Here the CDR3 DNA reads TGTGCCAGCAGCTTAGGTCGGCTAGCGGGAGCCGGGGAGCTGTTTTTT. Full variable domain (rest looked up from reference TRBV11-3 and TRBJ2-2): EAGVVQSPRYKIIEKKQPVAFWCNPISGHNTLYWYLQNLGQGPELLIRYENEEAVDDSQLPKDRFSAERLKGVDSTLKIQPAELGDSAVYLCASSLGRLAGAGELFFGEGSRLTVL.

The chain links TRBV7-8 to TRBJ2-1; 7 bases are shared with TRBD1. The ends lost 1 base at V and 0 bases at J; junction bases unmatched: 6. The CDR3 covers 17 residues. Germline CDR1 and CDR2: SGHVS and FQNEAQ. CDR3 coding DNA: TGTGCCAGCAGCTTAGTCGCGACAGGGAGCTCCTACAATGAGCAGTTCTTC. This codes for CASSLVATGSSYNEQFF.

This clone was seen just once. Here the CDR3 DNA reads TGTGCCAGCAGCCAAGAAACCTCTTGGAGCTCTGGAAACACCATATATTTT. The encoded protein is CASSQETSWSSGNTIYF. The J gene is TRBJ1-3, the V gene TRBV4-2; no clear D gene. Trimming removed 0 bases at V and 0 bases at J, with 12 bases between. Germline CDR1 and CDR2: LGHNA and YNFKEQ. This CDR3 comprises 17 residues.

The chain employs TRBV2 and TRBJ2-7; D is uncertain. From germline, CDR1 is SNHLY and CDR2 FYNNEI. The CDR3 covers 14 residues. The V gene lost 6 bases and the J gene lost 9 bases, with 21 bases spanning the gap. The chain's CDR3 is CASSPEGITMRQYF. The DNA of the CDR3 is TGTGCCAGCAGCCCAGAAGGTATCACTATGAGGCAGTACTTC.

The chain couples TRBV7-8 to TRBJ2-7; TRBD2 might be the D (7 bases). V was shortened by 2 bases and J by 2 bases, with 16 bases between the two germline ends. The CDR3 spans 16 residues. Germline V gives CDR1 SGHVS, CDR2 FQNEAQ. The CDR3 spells CASSLSLGGGPYEQYF. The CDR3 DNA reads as TGTGCCAGCAGCTTAAGCCTGGGGGGGGGCCCCTACGAGCAGTACTTC.

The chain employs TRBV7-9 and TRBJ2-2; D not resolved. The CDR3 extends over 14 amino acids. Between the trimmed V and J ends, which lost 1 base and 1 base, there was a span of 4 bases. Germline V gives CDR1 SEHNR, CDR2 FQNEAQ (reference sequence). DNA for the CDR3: TGTGCCAGCAGCTTAGTCTGGAACACCGGGGAGCTGTTTTTT. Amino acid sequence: CASSLVWNTGELFF.

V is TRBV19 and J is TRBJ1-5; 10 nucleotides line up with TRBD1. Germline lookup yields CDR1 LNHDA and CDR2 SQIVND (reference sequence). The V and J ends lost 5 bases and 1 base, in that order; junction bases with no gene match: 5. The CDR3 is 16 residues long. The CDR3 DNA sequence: TGTGCCAGTAGTTTGGGACAGGGGAAAAGCAATCAGCCCCAGCATTTT. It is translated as CASSLGQGKSNQPQHF. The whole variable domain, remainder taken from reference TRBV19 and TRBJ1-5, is DGGITQSPKYLFRKEGQNVTLSCEQNLNHDAMYWYRQDPGQGLRLIYYSQIVNDFQKGDIAEGYSVSREKKESFPLTVTSAQKNPTAFYLCASSLGQGKSNQPQHFGDGTRLSIL.

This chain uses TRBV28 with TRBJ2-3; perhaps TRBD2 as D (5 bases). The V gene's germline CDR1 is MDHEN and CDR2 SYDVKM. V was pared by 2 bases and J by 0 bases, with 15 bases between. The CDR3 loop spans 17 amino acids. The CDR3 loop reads CASSLGDLAASTDTQYF. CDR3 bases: TGTGCCAGCAGTTTAGGCGACCTAGCTGCTAGCACAGATACGCAGTATTTT. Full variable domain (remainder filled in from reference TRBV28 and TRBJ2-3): DVKVTQSSRYLVKRTGEKVFLECVQDMDHENMFWYRQDPGLGLRLIYFSYDVKMKEKGDIPEGYSVSREKKERFSLILESASTNQTSMYLCASSLGDLAASTDTQYFGPGTRLTVL.

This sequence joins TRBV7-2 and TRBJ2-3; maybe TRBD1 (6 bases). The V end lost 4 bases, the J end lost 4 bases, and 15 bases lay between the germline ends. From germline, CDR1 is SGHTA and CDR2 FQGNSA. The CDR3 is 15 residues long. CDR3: CASSSETGRADTQYF. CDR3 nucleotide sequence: TGTGCCAGCAGCTCAGAGACAGGCAGGGCAGATACGCAGTATTTT.

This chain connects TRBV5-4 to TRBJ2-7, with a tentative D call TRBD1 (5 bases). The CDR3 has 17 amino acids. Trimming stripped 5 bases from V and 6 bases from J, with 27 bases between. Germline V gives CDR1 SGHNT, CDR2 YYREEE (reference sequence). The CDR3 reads CASSSNLGPKARVEQYF. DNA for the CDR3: TGTGCCAGCAGTTCCAATCTGGGGCCGAAAGCCAGGGTCGAGCAGTACTTC.

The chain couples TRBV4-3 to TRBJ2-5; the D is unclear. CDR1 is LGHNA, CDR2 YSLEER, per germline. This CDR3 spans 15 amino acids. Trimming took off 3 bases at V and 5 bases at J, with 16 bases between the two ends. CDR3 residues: CASSHPLPSLETQYF. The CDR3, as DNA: TGCGCCAGCAGCCATCCTCTCCCGAGTTTGGAGACCCAGTACTTC.

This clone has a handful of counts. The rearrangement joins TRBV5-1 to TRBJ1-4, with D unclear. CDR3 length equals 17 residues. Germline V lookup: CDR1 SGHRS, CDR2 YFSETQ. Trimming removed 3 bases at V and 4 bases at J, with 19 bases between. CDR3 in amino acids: CASSSLPRGSRNEKLFF. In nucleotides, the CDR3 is TGCGCCAGCAGCTCCTTGCCCCGGGGTAGTCGTAATGAAAAACTGTTTTTT.

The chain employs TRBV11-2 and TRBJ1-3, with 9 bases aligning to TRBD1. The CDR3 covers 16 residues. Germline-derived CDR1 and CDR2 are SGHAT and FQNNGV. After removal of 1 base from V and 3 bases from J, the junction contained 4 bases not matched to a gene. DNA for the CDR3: TGTGCCAGCAGCTTAGCGGGACAGGGCAGTGGAAACACCATATATTTT. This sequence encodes CASSLAGQGSGNTIYF.

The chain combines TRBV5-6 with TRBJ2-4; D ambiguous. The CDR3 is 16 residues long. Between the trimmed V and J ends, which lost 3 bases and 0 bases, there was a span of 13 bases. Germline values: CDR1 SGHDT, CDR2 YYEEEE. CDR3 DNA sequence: TGTGCCAGCAGCTACCGTAGCAGTTTAGCCAAAAACATTCAGTACTTC. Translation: CASSYRSSLAKNIQYF.

The CDR3 here is CASSQLAGGTDTQYF. For the CDR3, the DNA is TGTGCCAGCAGTCAACTAGCGGGGGGGACAGATACGCAGTATTTT. This rearrangement joins TRBV28 to TRBJ2-3, with 13 bases aligning to TRBD2. With V trimmed by 5 bases and J by 3 bases, 2 bases remained unmatched. The CDR3 is 15 residues long. Germline values: CDR1 MDHEN, CDR2 SYDVKM.

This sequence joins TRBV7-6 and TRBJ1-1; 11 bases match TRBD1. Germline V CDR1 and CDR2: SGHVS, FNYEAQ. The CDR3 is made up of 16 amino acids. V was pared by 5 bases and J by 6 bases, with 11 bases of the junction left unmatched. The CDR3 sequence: CASSPRDRGRGPEAFF. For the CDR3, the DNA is TGTGCCAGCAGCCCAAGGGACAGGGGGAGGGGACCTGAAGCTTTCTTT.

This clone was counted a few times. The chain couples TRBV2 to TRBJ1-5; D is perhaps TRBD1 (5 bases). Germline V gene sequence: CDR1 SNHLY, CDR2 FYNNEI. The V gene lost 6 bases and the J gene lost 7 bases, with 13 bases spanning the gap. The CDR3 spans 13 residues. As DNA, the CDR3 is TGTGCCAGCAGGTGGAGGGGAGAACAGCCCCAGCATTTT. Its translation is CASRWRGEQPQHF.